This T cell receptor beta chain originates from a study of regulatory T cells in long-lasting Graves disease. Construction of TCR beta libraries relied on iRepertoire HTBI primers and on Arm-PCR targeting CDR3 regions. TCRdb analysed the multiplex PCR reads with MiXCR anew, one entry per CDR3 protein. The table records 400,000 to 500,000 distinct CDR3 sequences, about 21% of them present only once. The table lists this clonotype with many counts. Its cognate antigen is unknown. Study conclusions and caveats: Less diverse TCR repertoires were seen in persistent Graves' patients than in newly diagnosed ones.

CDR3 length: 15 residues. Trimming pared 6 bases from V and 1 base from J, leaving 15 bases between. Germline CDR1 and CDR2: MDHEN and SYDVKM. Time point of the sample: persistent/refractory GD, antithyroid drugs over 5 years with positive TRAb. PBMCs provided the RNA from which the TCR library was made. The V and J genes are TRBV28 and TRBJ1-1; perhaps TRBD1 as D (5 bases). The origin of this receptor is a female donor with Graves disease. Sequenced material: peripheral blood mononuclear cells (PBMCs), taken when the disease was refractory, from a patient treated with antithyroid drugs. DNA for the CDR3: TGTGCCAGCAGCCCCACGGGACTCCAGAACACTGAAGCTTTCTTT. Protein: CASSPTGLQNTEAFF.